This TCR delta chain came from a study of gamma-delta chains in newborns, infants, children. Across the study: Innate gammadelta T cells reportedly expand polyclonally right after birth, driven by microbial exposure, per the title.

Per germline, CDR1 GEAIGNYY and CDR2 EKD. The CDR3 runs 21 residues. V shed 0 bases and J 0 bases; nucleotides not matched to a gene: 10. TCRdb reran clone calling via CATT on the reads. The table has approximately 4,100 delta-chain clones, around 2% seen once. With respect to this clone: This likely stems from a read error, as it lies one base from a far larger clone.

The J gene is TRDJ3, the V gene TRDV2, with 10 bases matching TRDD3. The J gene was not available in TCRdb and was assigned here by matching the DNA to germline segments. What was sequenced was blood. This receptor was obtained from a child who was a newborn, infant or young child, either healthy, febrile or measles-vaccinated (not recorded which). CDR3 nucleotides: TGTGCCTGTGACACCGGGAATTGGGGGATACAGAGCTCCTGGGACACCCGACAGATGTTTTTC. It specifies CACDTGNWGIQSSWDTRQMFF.